This TCR beta chain is from a study of blood T cell repertoires in COVID-19. Study in general: Acute-phase and convalescent COVID-19 samples originated in the United States, Italy and Spain. PBMCs, B-cell-depleted T cells, or T cells provided the cDNA or gDNA that made up the material.

Germline V gene lookup returns CDR1 SGHKS and CDR2 YYEKEE (reference sequence). The CDR3 consists of 17 residues. V trimming: 4 bases; J trimming: 8 bases; junction bases outside the gene matches: 16. In the authors' methods: Amplification of reference gene primers provided the estimated nucleated cell counts. Profiled with immunoSEQ multiplex PCR; TCRdb holds only in-frame clones, not every one. Clonal size and the V and J genes are those of that table, whereas D and trimming came from the DNA. The table shows tens of thousands of clones, with 88% occurring only once. This sequence was found in a human donor in a cohort sampled during active COVID-19. Specimen: peripheral blood. The gene calls are TRBV5-5 and TRBJ1-4; TRBD1 agrees at 8 bases. CDR3 nucleotide sequence: TGTGCCAGCAGCCAGCGGGACAGGATCCCGCTGGGGGAAAAACTGTTTTTT. Amino acid sequence: CASSQRDRIPLGEKLFF.